One and the same sample provided the 24 T cell receptor beta chains below, sequenced in a study of blood T cells in healthy people across ages. Sample-barcoded 5' priming and a J-beta primer mix drove a second PCR of 7 to 11 cycles. One entry per CDR3 protein, called by TCRdb with MiXCR from the 5' RACE reads. Among some 1.4 million distinct CDR3 sequences listed, around 42% were seen once. Source material: blood. All receptors come from a woman aged 18-35 years in good health.

The sample holds many counts of this clonotype. This chain uses TRBV2 with TRBJ2-5; D gene uncertain. V lost 8 bases and J lost 5, with 6 bases in between. Germline V gives CDR1 SNHLY, CDR2 FYNNEI. The CDR3 length is 10 residues. The CDR3 DNA reads as TGTGCCAGCCTCGGTGAGACCCAGTACTTC. It translates to CASLGETQYF.

This clonotype turned up a few times. The rearrangement links TRBV25-1 to TRBJ2-1; 7 bases match TRBD2. The CDR3 has 16 amino acids. CDR1 and CDR2 from the germline V gene are MGHDK and SYGVNS. Germline trimming cut 0 bases from V and 3 bases from J; bases unmatched to any gene: 5. CDR3 region: CASSEYRGSNYNEQFF. CDR3 DNA sequence: TGTGCCAGCAGTGAATACCGCGGGAGTAACTACAATGAGCAGTTCTTC.

To note about this clonotype: A much larger clone sits a single nucleotide away, making a read error possible. The V call is TRBV7-2, the J call TRBJ2-7; 7 bases fit TRBD1. The CDR3 sequence is 15 residues long. The germline V gene encodes CDR1 SGHTA and CDR2 FQGNSA. J lost 3 bases, V lost 1 base, and 6 bases had no gene match. The CDR3 here is CASSLELGQSYEQYF. In DNA, the CDR3 is TGTGCCAGCAGCTTAGAATTGGGACAGAGCTACGAGCAGTACTTC.

V is TRBV6-5 and J is TRBJ1-1; 9 positions agree with TRBD1. The J segment lost 7 bases and the V segment lost 5 bases, leaving 14 bases of the junction unmatched. The CDR3 spans 16 residues. Germline CDR1 and CDR2: MNHEY and SVGAGI. The chain's CDR3 is CASSTEYGQGRDEAFF. CDR3 bases: TGTGCCAGCAGTACGGAGTACGGACAGGGGAGAGATGAAGCTTTCTTT.

The V and J genes are TRBV6-6 and TRBJ2-3; 9 positions match TRBD2. Germline assignment: CDR1 MNHNY and CDR2 SVGAGI (reference sequence). The CDR3 runs 16 residues. V trimming: 11 bases; J trimming: 1 base; junction bases outside the gene matches: 13. CDR3 in DNA: TGTGCCCGCAATTCGGTAGCGGGGGCCCGCACAGATACGCAGTATTTT. Its protein is CARNSVAGARTDTQYF.

The chain links TRBV5-1 to TRBJ2-3, with D perhaps being TRBD1 or TRBD2 (5 bases each). There are 14 residues in the CDR3. CDR1 is SGHRS and CDR2 is YFSETQ in the germline V gene. Between the trimmed V and J ends, which lost 6 bases and 9 bases, there was a span of 20 bases. The CDR3 here is CASTEGSGPVTQYF. CDR3 nucleotides: TGCGCCAGCACCGAAGGCTCGGGGCCCGTCACGCAGTATTTT.

The V call is TRBV30, the J call TRBJ1-4; a weak D match, TRBD1 (6 bases). There are 13 residues in the CDR3. Per the germline V gene, CDR1 is GTSNPN and CDR2 is SVGIG (reference sequence). V dropped 4 bases and J dropped 8 bases, with 14 bases sitting between them. The CDR3 here is CAWTPGAGEKLFF. The DNA of the CDR3 is TGTGCCTGGACCCCAGGGGCAGGCGAAAAACTGTTTTTT.

This clonotype was counted a few times. The CDR3 loop is CASSSRTGWSEQYF. The CDR3 DNA reads TGTGCCAGCAGCTCCCGGACCGGTTGGAGCGAGCAGTACTTC. The chain is built from TRBV7-2 and TRBJ2-7; the D is unclear. Germline CDR1 is SGHTA and CDR2 is FQGNSA. Trimming pared 4 bases from V and 6 bases from J, leaving 16 bases between. CDR3 size: 14 residues.

This clonotype was seen ten or more times. V and J are TRBV10-3 and TRBJ2-5; the D gene is possibly TRBD1 (5 bases). Germline-derived CDR1 and CDR2 are ENHRY and SYGVKD. The CDR3 has 13 residues. V was shortened by 2 bases and J by 1 base, with 5 bases between the two germline ends. CDR3 amino acids: CAISEDSQETQYF. The CDR3 region has the DNA TGTGCCATCAGTGAGGACAGCCAAGAGACCCAGTACTTC.

This clonotype appeared a few times. CDR3 in DNA: TGCAGTGCCCCTGGGACTAGCGGGCGCTATGAGCAGTTCTTC. Protein sequence: CSAPGTSGRYEQFF. The chain employs TRBV20-1 and TRBJ2-1; TRBD2 agrees at 12 bases. CDR3 length: 14 residues. Germline V lookup: CDR1 DFQATT, CDR2 SNEGSKA (reference sequence). The junction had 8 bases not matched to a gene; V was cut back by 6 bases and J by 8 bases.

The chain uses TRBV7-2 and TRBJ2-3, with D possibly being TRBD2 (6 bases). The germline V gene encodes CDR1 SGHTA and CDR2 FQGNSA. The CDR3 totals 16 residues. The V end was cut by 1 base, the J end by 4 bases, with 15 bases between. The CDR3 DNA reads TGTGCCAGCAGCTTAGTCGCGGGATCTAGAGCAGATACGCAGTATTTT. Its protein is CASSLVAGSRADTQYF.

This chain connects TRBV6-1 to TRBJ2-4, with D hard to call. This CDR3 is built from 11 residues. Germline CDR1 reads MNHNS; CDR2 reads SASEGT. V was shortened by 4 bases and J by 8 bases, with 6 bases between the two germline ends. This CDR3 reads CASSVNDIQYF. The DNA of the CDR3 is TGTGCCAGCAGTGTAAACGACATTCAGTACTTC.

This clonotype was observed once. The V gene is TRBV7-9, the J gene TRBJ1-1; unclear D gene. Trimming took 6 bases from V and 5 from J, leaving 13 bases between them. Germline CDR1 is SEHNR and CDR2 is FQNEAQ (reference sequence). CDR3 length: 13 residues. The CDR3 reads CASRPAGETEAFF. The CDR3 region has the DNA TGTGCCAGCAGACCAGCCGGGGAGACTGAAGCTTTCTTT.

The V call is TRBV4-1, the J call TRBJ2-7; the match to TRBD2 covers 8 bases. Per the germline V gene, CDR1 is MGHRA and CDR2 is YSYEKL. V shed 1 base, J shed 6 bases, and the junction held 14 bases outside the gene matches. This CDR3 is 17 amino acids long. The chain's CDR3 is CASSQVGSGAGVGEQYF. CDR3 bases: TGCGCCAGCAGCCAAGTTGGTAGCGGGGCCGGTGTGGGCGAGCAGTACTTC.

The genes are TRBV7-3 and TRBJ2-5; tentative D call: TRBD2 (6 bases). With 0 bases removed from V and 5 bases from J, the gap between germline ends came to 13 bases. Germline V CDR1 and CDR2: SGHTA, FQGTGA. The CDR3 runs to 15 residues. The CDR3 bases are TGTGCCAGCAGCTTAACGTTTTCAGGAGGGGAGACCCAGTACTTC. Residues: CASSLTFSGGETQYF.

This clonotype was detected ten times or more. The chain joins TRBV6-1 to TRBJ1-2; possibly TRBD1 for D (5 bases). The germline V and J ends were trimmed by 0 bases and 0 bases, with 11 bases remaining between them. The V gene's germline CDR1 is MNHNS and CDR2 SASEGT. This CDR3 is built from 16 residues. The CDR3 DNA is TGTGCCAGCAGTGAAGCGCGAGGGGTGGCTAACTATGGCTACACCTTC. Translated: CASSEARGVANYGYTF.

This sequence joins TRBV3-1 and TRBJ2-5; 9 bases are a match to TRBD1. The J call may be wrong; the DNA end is better matched by TRBJ2-7. The CDR3 has 17 residues. Germline lookup yields CDR1 LGHDT and CDR2 YNNKEL (reference sequence). The CDR3, as DNA: TGTGCCAGCAGCCAGACAGGGGGTCGGGTCGGGGTCCACGAGCAGTACTTC. As protein: CASSQTGGRVGVHEQYF.

The chain recombines TRBV2 with TRBJ2-5, with a possible D match to TRBD1 (5 bases). The J call may be wrong; the DNA end is better matched by TRBJ2-7. Germline values: CDR1 SNHLY, CDR2 FYNNEI. The CDR3 sequence is 12 residues long. The CDR3 DNA reads TGTGCCAGCAGGGGCAGGGCCCACGAGCAGTACTTC. This encodes CASRGRAHEQYF.

CDR3 coding DNA: TGCGCCAGCAGCCCGCGGACAGGGGGAGATTCACCCCTCCACTTT. Protein sequence: CASSPRTGGDSPLHF. The V and J genes are TRBV5-1 and TRBJ1-6, with 10 nucleotides matching TRBD1. This CDR3 comprises 15 residues. The germline V gene has CDR1 SGHRS and CDR2 YFSETQ. With 4 bases clipped from V and 8 bases from J, the junction kept 6 bases outside the gene matches.

The chain couples TRBV5-6 to TRBJ1-4; TRBD1 is a possible D gene (6 bases). Trimming removed 0 bases from V and 6 bases from J, with 12 bases in between. This CDR3 comprises 15 residues. Looked up from germline, CDR1 is SGHDT and CDR2 is YYEEEE. As DNA, the CDR3 is TGTGCCAGCAGCTTGGAAGGGGGTGTGGATGAAAAACTGTTTTTT. It codes for CASSLEGGVDEKLFF. The full variable domain, completed using reference TRBV5-6 and TRBJ1-4, is DAGVTQSPTHLIKTRGQQVTLRCSPKSGHDTVSWYQQALGQGPQFIFQYYEEEERQRGNFPDRFSGHQFPNYSSELNVNALLLGDSALYLCASSLEGGVDEKLFFGSGTQLSVL.

The J gene is TRBJ2-7, the V gene TRBV6-5; 8 bases agree with TRBD2. V was pared by 1 base and J by 2 bases, with 4 bases of the junction left unmatched. This CDR3 region has 15 residues. Germline CDR1 and CDR2: MNHEY and SVGAGI. DNA of the CDR3: TGTGCCAGCAGTTACTTTGGGACTAGGCCCTACGAGCAGTACTTC. It encodes CASSYFGTRPYEQYF.

The chain recombines TRBV6-1 with TRBJ2-1, with 10 bases matching TRBD1. The V segment lost 4 bases and the J segment 5 bases; nucleotides outside the gene matches: 8. The V gene's germline CDR1 is MNHNS and CDR2 SASEGT. The CDR3 has 16 amino acids. CDR3 nucleotides: TGTGCCAGCAGTGCAGACAGGGGGCGAGGTAACAATGAGCAGTTCTTC. Residues: CASSADRGRGNNEQFF.

Turning to this clonotype: A junction boundary mismatches the germline segment, possibly from a read error. V usage is TRBV4-1 and J usage is TRBJ1-2; weak D call: TRBD1 (5 bases). This CDR3 has 13 residues. CDR1 is MGHRA, CDR2 YSYEKL, per germline. CDR3 DNA: TGCGCCAGCAGGAAAGCAGGGCCCAATGAGAGAGAGTTC. This gives the protein CASRKAGPNEREF.

This rearrangement joins TRBV10-3 to TRBJ1-1; no clear D gene. CDR3 size: 13 residues. CDR1 is ENHRY and CDR2 is SYGVKD in the germline V gene. Trimming removed 3 bases at V and 1 base at J, with 6 bases between. The CDR3 region is CAISDSQNTEAFF. The CDR3 coding sequence is TGTGCCATCAGTGATTCCCAGAACACTGAAGCTTTCTTT.